The clone carrying this T cell receptor beta chain was counted at least ten times. Its antigen is unidentified. This sample is drawn from a study of T cells in Graves' hyperthyroidism and ophthalmopathy. Study in general: It was at initial diagnosis, before any treatment, that peripheral blood was collected. Study results and limitations: The authors' 13 V-J model separated ophthalmopathy from stable hyperthyroidism. Among clonotypes expanded in thyroid above 0.001, most were also found in blood.

Each diagnosis drew on symptoms, thyroxine, TRAb, thyroid ultrasound and orbital computed tomography findings. The CDR3 regions of TCR beta were amplified from RNA transcripts. The study used the HTBI primer set for a first-round RT-PCR of the TCR CDR3. TCRdb re-called the multiplex PCR reads with MiXCR, one entry per CDR3 protein. This sample yields more than 350,000 distinct CDR3 sequences, of which roughly 15% are seen a single time; roughly 20% belongs to the top ten. Germline lookup yields CDR1 MNHNS and CDR2 SASEGT. This CDR3 has 15 residues. V gave up 6 bases and J gave up 0 bases; unmatched junction bases: 8.

Sequenced sample: blood. The chain combines TRBV6-1 with TRBJ2-7; TRBD1 aligns across 7 bases. The sequence came from a woman aged 55-69 years with Graves' ophthalmopathy. CDR3 in DNA: TGTGCCAGCAGCCCGGGACAGTCCCGCTCCTACGAGCAGTACTTC. This encodes CASSPGQSRSYEQYF.